This T cell receptor beta chain was captured in a study of T cell changes during pregnancy in multiple sclerosis. The V gene end was trimmed by 6 bases and the J gene end by 7 bases; junction bases not matched to a gene: 9. This CDR3 contains 15 residues. Looked up from germline, CDR1 is MNHEY and CDR2 is SVGAGI. The table came from immunoSEQ multiplex PCR; TCRdb's copy has only in-frame clones and leaves some out. Altogether 50,000 to 75,000 clones are present, approximately 90% being singletons, with the ten largest covering roughly 2.7%. The J gene is TRBJ1-1, the V gene TRBV6-5; 12 bases align to TRBD1. This material consisted of peripheral blood, taken in the third trimester of pregnancy. The clonotype originates from a female donor in good health, enrolled as a control in a pregnancy study. CDR3 in DNA: TGTGCCAGCAGCGGTCCGGGACAGGGGGCCCTTGAAGCTTTCTTT. Translation gives CASSGPGQGALEAFF.